A selection of T cell receptor beta chains follows, all from one sample in a study of cytomegalovirus exposure and HLA in healthy donors. Assay: immunoSEQ multiplex PCR; the TCRdb copy retains only in-frame clones and omits some. The sample contains about 190,000 clones, around 81% of which appear only once. Sample: PBMCs. These receptors all come from a woman younger than 30 in good health and CMV-seropositive. Each CDR3 is given with its conserved first and last residue. The order of the fields is J gene, clone size, D gene, V gene, CDR3 DNA, CDR3 protein. The D gene is left open where the match is weak. Clone size is stated in some rows and not others, as once, few, many or a class when expanded.

>TRBJ1-2|NA|TRBD1|TRBV28
TGTGCCAGCAGCATTGACAGGGTGGACTATGGCTACACCTTC
CASSIDRVDYGYTF
>TRBJ2-3|NA|NA|TRBV6-5
TGTGCCAGCAGTTTATCGCGGACAGCAACAGATACGCAGTATTTT
CASSLSRTATDTQYF
>TRBJ1-6|NA|TRBD1|TRBV4-2
TGTGCCAGCAGCCAAGTTCTGCAGGGGGCGAGGTCACCCCTCCACTTT
CASSQVLQGARSPLHF
>TRBJ2-5|few|TRBD2|TRBV7-3
TGTGCCAGCAGCTACGGGTCTAGCGGGGGTCAAGAGACCCAGTACTTC
CASSYGSSGGQETQYF
>TRBJ2-7|NA|NA|TRBV10-3
TGTGCCATAAGCGGCTCCTACGAGCAGTACTTC
CAISGSYEQYF
>TRBJ1-1|NA|TRBD1|TRBV28
TGTGCCAGCAGCTATATCGGGACAGCAAACACTGAAGCTTTCTTT
CASSYIGTANTEAFF
>TRBJ2-1|NA|NA|TRBV5-6
TGTGCCAGCAAGCTGTCGTTACGGAATGAGCAGTTCTTC
CASKLSLRNEQFF
>TRBJ1-1|NA|NA|TRBV6-5
TGTGCCAGCAGTCCGACAGAGAACACTGAAGCTTTCTTT
CASSPTENTEAFF
>TRBJ1-1|NA|NA|TRBV11-1
TGTGCCAGCAGCTTAAGGGGCGCGGGAAACACTGAAGCTTTCTTT
CASSLRGAGNTEAFF
>TRBJ2-1|few|TRBD2|TRBV5-1
TGCGCCAGCAGCTTGGAACCTAGCGGGGCGGGAGAGCAGTTCTTC
CASSLEPSGAGEQFF
>TRBJ1-1|NA|NA|TRBV5-1
TGCGCCAGCAGCTTGGACACGAACACTGAAGCTTTCTTT
CASSLDTNTEAFF